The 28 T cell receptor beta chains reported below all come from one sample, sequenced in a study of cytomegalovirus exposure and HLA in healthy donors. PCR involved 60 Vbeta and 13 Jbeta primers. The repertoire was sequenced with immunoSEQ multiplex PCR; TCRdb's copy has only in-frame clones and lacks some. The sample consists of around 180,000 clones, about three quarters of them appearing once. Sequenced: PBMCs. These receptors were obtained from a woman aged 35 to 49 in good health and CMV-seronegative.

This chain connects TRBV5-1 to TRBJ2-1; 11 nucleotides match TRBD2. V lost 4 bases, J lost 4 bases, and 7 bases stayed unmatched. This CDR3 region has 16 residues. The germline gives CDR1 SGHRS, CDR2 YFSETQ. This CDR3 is CASSTGTSGFYNEQFF. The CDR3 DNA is TGCGCCAGCAGCACTGGGACTAGCGGATTTTACAATGAGCAGTTCTTC.

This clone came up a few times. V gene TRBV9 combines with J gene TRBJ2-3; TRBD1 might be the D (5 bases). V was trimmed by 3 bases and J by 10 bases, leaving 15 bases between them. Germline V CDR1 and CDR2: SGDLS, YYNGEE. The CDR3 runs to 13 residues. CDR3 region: CASSEGWGPPQYF. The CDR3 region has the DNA TGTGCCAGCAGCGAGGGGTGGGGTCCACCGCAGTATTTT. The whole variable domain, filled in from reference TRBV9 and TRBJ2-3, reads DSGVTQTPKHLITATGQRVTLRCSPRSGDLSVYWYQQSLDQGLQFLIQYYNGEERAKGNILERFSAQQFPDLHSELNLSSLELGDSALYFCASSEGWGPPQYFGPGTRLTVL.

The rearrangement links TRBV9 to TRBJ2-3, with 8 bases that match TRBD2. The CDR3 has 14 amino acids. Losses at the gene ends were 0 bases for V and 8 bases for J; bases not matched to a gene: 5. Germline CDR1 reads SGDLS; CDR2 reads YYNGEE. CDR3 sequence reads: CASSVAGGRGTQYF. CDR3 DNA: TGTGCCAGCAGCGTAGCGGGGGGGCGGGGTACGCAGTATTTT.

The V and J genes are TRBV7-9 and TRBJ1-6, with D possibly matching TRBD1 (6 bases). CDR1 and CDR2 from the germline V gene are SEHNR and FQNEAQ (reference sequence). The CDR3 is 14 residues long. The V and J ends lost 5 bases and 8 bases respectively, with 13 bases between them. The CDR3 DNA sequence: TGTGCCAGCAGCCCCGAGGCAGGGGATTCACCCCTCCACTTT. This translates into CASSPEAGDSPLHF.

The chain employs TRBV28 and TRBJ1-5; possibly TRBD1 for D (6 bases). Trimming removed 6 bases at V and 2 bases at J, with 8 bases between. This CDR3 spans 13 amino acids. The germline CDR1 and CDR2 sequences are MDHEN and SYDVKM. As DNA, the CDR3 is TGTGCCAGCAGACAGGGAGGCAATCAGCCCCAGCATTTT. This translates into CASRQGGNQPQHF.

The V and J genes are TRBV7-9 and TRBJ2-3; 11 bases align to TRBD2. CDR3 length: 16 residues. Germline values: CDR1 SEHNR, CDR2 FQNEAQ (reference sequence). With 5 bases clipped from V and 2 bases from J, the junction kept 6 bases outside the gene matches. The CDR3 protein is CASSPRLAGYTDTQYF. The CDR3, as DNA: TGTGCCAGCAGCCCTCGACTAGCGGGGTACACAGATACGCAGTATTTT.

The CDR3 region is CSSRTGGNTEAFF. DNA of the CDR3: TGCAGCTCCCGGACAGGAGGGAACACTGAAGCTTTCTTT. The V gene is TRBV29-1, the J gene TRBJ1-1; 7 nucleotides agree with TRBD1. The V gene end was trimmed by 8 bases and the J gene end by 1 base; junction bases not matched to a gene: 7. The CDR3 runs 13 residues. Germline CDR1 SQVTM, CDR2 ANQGSEA.

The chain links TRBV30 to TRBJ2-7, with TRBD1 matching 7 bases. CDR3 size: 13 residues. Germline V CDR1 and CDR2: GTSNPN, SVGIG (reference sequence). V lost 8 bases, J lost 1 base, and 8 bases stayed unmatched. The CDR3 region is CAQGDQESYEQYF. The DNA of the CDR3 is TGTGCCCAGGGGGACCAGGAGTCCTACGAGCAGTACTTC.

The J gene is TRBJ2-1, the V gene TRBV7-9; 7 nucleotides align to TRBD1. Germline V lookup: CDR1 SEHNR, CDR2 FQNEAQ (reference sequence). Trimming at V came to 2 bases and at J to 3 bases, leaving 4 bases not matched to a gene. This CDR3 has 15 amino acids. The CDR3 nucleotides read TGTGCCAGCAGCTTATCACAGGGGATCTACAATGAGCAGTTCTTC. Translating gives CASSLSQGIYNEQFF. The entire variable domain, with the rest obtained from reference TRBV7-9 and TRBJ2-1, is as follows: DTGVSQNPRHKITKRGQNVTFRCDPISEHNRLYWYRQTLGQGPEFLTYFQNEAQLEKSRLLSDRFSAERPKGSFSTLEIQRTEQGDSAMYLCASSLSQGIYNEQFFGPGTRLTVL.

Here the CDR3 DNA reads TGTGCCAGCAGCTGGACAGCTCAGCCCCAAGAGACCCAGTACTTC. Its translation is CASSWTAQPQETQYF. The chain carries TRBV7-2 and TRBJ2-5; D might be TRBD1 (6 bases). Trimming removed 4 bases at V and 1 base at J, with 13 bases between. The germline V gene has CDR1 SGHTA and CDR2 FQGNSA. The CDR3 is 15 residues long.

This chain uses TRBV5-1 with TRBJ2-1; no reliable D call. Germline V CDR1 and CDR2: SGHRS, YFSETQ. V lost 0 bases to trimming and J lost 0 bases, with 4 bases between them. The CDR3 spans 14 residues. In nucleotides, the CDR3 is TGCGCCAGCAGCTTGGAATACTCCTACAATGAGCAGTTCTTC. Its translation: CASSLEYSYNEQFF.

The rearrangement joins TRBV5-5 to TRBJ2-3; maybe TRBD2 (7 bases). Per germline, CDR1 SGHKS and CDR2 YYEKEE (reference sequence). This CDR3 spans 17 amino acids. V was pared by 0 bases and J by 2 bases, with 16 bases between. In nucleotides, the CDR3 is TGTGCCAGCAGCTTGGCAGGGGCGGGAGCGACCACAGATACGCAGTATTTT. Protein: CASSLAGAGATTDTQYF.

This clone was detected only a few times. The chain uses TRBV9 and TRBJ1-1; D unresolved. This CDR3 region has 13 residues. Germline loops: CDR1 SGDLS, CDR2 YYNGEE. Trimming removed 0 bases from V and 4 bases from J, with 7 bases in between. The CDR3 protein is CASSVDRGTEAFF. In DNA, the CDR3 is TGTGCCAGCAGCGTAGATCGGGGCACTGAAGCTTTCTTT. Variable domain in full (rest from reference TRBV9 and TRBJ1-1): DSGVTQTPKHLITATGQRVTLRCSPRSGDLSVYWYQQSLDQGLQFLIQYYNGEERAKGNILERFSAQQFPDLHSELNLSSLELGDSALYFCASSVDRGTEAFFGQGTRLTVV.

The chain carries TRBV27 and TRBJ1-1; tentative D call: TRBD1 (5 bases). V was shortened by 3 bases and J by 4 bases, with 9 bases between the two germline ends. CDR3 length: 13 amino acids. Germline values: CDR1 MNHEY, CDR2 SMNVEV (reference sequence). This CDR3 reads CASSFRVSTEAFF. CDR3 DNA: TGTGCCAGCAGTTTCAGGGTTAGCACTGAAGCTTTCTTT.

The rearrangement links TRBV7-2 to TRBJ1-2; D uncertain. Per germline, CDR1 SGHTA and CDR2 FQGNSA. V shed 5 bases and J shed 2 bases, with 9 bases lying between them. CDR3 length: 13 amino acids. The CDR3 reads CASSQTVNYGYTF. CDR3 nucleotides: TGTGCCAGCAGCCAAACAGTAAACTATGGCTACACCTTC.

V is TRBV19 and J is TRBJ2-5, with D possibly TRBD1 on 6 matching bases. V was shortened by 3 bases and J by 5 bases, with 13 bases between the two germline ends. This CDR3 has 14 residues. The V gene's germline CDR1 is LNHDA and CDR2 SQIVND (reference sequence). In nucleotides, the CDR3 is TGTGCCAGTAGTATTACACAGGGCGGTGAGACCCAGTACTTC. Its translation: CASSITQGGETQYF.

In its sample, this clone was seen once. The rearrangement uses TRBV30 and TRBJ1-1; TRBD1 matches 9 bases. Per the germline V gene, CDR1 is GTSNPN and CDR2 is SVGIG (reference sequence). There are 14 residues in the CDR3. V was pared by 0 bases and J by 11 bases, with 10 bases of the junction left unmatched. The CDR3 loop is CAWSVLIQGAGAFF. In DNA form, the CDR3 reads TGTGCCTGGAGTGTATTGATACAGGGGGCTGGGGCTTTCTTT.

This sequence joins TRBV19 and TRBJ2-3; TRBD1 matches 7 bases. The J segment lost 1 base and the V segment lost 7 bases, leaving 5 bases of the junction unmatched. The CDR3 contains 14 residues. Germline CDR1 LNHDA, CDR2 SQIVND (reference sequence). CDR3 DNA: TGTGCCAGTACTCAGGGGGTTGGCACAGATACGCAGTATTTT. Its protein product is CASTQGVGTDTQYF.

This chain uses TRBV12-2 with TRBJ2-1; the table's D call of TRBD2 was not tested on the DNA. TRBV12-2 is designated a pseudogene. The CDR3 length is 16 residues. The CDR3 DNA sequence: TGTGCAAGTCGCTTAGCGGGAGCGGGAGTCGATGATGAGCAGTTCTTC. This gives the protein CASRLAGAGVDDEQFF.

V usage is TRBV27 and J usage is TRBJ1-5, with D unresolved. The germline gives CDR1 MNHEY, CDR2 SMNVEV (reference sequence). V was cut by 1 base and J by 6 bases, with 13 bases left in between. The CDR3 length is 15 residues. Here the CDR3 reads CASSLLSSLGQPQHF. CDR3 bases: TGTGCCAGCAGTTTATTATCATCGCTCGGTCAGCCCCAGCATTTT.

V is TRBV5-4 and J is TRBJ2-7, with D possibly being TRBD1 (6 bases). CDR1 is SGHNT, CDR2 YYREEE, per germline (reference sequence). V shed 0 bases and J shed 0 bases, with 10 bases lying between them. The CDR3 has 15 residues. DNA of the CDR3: TGTGCCAGCAGCTTGGGAGGGGGAAGCTCCTACGAGCAGTACTTC. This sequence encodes CASSLGGGSSYEQYF. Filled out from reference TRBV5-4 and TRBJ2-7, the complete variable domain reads ETGVTQSPTHLIKTRGQQVTLRCSSQSGHNTVSWYQQALGQGPQFIFQYYREEENGRGNFPPRFSGLQFPNYSSELNVNALELDDSALYLCASSLGGGSSYEQYFGPGTRLTVT.

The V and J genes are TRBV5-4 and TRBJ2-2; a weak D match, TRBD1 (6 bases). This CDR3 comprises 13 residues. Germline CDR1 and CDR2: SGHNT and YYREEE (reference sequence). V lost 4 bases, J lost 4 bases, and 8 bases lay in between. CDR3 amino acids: CASSADSTGELFF. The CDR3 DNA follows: TGTGCCAGCAGCGCGGACAGCACCGGGGAGCTGTTTTTT.

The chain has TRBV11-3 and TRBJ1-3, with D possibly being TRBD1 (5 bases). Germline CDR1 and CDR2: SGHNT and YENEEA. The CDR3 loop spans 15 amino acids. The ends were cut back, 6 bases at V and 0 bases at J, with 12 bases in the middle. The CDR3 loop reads CASRPGLSSGNTIYF. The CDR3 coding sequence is TGTGCCAGCAGGCCGGGACTGAGCTCTGGAAACACCATATATTTT.

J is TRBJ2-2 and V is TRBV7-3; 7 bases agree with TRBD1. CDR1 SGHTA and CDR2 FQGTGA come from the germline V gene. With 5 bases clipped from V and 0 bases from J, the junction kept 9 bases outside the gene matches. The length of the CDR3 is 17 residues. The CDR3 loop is CASSPRDRQSNTGELFF. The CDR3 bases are TGTGCCAGCAGCCCGAGGGACAGACAATCGAACACCGGGGAGCTGTTTTTT.

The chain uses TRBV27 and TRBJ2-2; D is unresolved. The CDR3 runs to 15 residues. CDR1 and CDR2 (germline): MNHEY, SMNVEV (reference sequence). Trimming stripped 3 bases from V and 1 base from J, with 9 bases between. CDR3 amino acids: CASSFLGLNTGELFF. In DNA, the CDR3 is TGTGCCAGCAGTTTTCTAGGCTTGAACACCGGGGAGCTGTTTTTT.

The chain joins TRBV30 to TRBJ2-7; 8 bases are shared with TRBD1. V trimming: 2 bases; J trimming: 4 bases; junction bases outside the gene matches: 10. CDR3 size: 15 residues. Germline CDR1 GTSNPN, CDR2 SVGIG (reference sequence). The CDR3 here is CAWSKGTGLEYEQYF. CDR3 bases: TGTGCCTGGAGTAAAGGGACAGGCCTGGAATACGAGCAGTACTTC.

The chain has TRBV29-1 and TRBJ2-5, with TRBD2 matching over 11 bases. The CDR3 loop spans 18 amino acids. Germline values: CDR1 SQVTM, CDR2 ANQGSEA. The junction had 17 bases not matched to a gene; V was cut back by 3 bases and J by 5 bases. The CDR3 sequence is CSVDKSRTSGPWAETQYF. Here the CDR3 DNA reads TGCAGCGTTGATAAGTCCCGGACTAGCGGGCCTTGGGCGGAGACCCAGTACTTC. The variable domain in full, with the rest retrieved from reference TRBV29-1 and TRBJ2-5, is SAVISQKPSRDICQRGTSLTIQCQVDSQVTMMFWYRQQPGQSLTLIATANQGSEATYESGFVIDKFPISRPNLTFSTLTVSNMSPEDSSIYLCSVDKSRTSGPWAETQYFGPGTRLLVL.

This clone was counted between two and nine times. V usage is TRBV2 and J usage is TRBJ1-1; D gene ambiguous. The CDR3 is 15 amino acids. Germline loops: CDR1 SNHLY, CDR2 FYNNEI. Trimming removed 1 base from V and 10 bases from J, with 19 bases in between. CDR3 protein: CASSEGALSRRVAFF. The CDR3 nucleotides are TGTGCCAGCAGTGAAGGGGCCTTATCAAGGAGGGTAGCTTTCTTT.